This is a list of T cell receptor beta chains from one sample in a study of cytomegalovirus exposure and HLA in healthy donors. The data were produced by immunoSEQ multiplex PCR, yet TCRdb's version contains in-frame clones alone and is incomplete. This sample has around 190,000 clones, with 75% to 85% found just once. The sequencing sample was made of PBMCs. The receptor set was obtained from a girl aged 2 to 10 in good health and CMV-seropositive. Each CDR3 is given with its conserved first and last residue.

v_call,j_call,cdr3_aa
TRBV27,TRBJ1-1,CASRRDRGSEYTEAFF
TRBV6-6,TRBJ1-5,CASSLKGGGPQHF
TRBV9,TRBJ1-2,CASSMSSSNYGYTF
TRBV28,TRBJ2-3,CASSLPRTSGSNTDTQYF
TRBV6-5,TRBJ2-7,CASSYTGIYEQYF
TRBV11-2,TRBJ1-6,CASSQTGGNSPLHF
TRBV4-2,TRBJ2-6,CASSLGQGGDSGANVLTF
TRBV11-2,TRBJ2-2,CASSEQTTTGELFF
TRBV10-3,TRBJ1-2,CAISEQGARGYTF
TRBV5-4,TRBJ2-5,CASSLGGGERETQYF
TRBV5-4,TRBJ2-7,CASSLWEGTVNPSSYEQYF
TRBV2,TRBJ1-2,CASSASGYNYGYTF
TRBV6-5,TRBJ1-2,CASSYRSTRVGYTF
TRBV19,TRBJ2-7,CASSEQGTSYEQYF
TRBV19,TRBJ1-1,CASSEGGLRTEAFF
TRBV2,TRBJ2-3,CATRTSGRISSDTQYF
TRBV4-1,TRBJ2-6,CASRRTHLAGANVLTF